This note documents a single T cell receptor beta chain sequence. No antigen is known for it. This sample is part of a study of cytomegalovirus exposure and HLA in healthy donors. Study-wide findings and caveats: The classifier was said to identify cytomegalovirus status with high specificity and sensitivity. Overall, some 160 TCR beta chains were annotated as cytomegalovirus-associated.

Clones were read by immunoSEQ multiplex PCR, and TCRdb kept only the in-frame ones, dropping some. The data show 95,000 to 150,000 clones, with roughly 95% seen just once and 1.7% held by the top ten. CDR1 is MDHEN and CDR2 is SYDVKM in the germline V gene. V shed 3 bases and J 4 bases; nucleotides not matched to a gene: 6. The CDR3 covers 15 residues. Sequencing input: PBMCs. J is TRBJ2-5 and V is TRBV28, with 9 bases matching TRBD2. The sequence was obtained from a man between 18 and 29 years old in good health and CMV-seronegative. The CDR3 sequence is CASSFGSGSTETQYF. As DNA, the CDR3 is TGTGCCAGCAGTTTCGGTAGCGGGAGCACAGAGACCCAGTACTTC. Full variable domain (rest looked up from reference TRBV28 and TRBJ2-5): DVKVTQSSRYLVKRTGEKVFLECVQDMDHENMFWYRQDPGLGLRLIYFSYDVKMKEKGDIPEGYSVSREKKERFSLILESASTNQTSMYLCASSFGSGSTETQYFGPGTRLLVL.